This T cell receptor beta chain was obtained from a study of blood T cell repertoires in COVID-19. Study in general: From the United States, Italy and Spain came samples of acute and convalescent COVID-19. The analysed material was cDNA or gDNA that came from T cells, B-cell-depleted T cells, or PBMCs.

The J segment lost 6 bases and the V segment lost 0 bases, leaving 14 bases of the junction unmatched. The CDR3 runs to 19 residues. From germline, CDR1 is LGHNA and CDR2 YNFKEQ. In the source study's methods: From reference gene primer amplification, estimates of nucleated cell counts were derived. The method was immunoSEQ multiplex PCR; TCRdb's version includes in-frame clones alone and lacks a portion of them. V and J calls and clone size are given by that table; D and trimming were obtained from the DNA. This table has some 140,000 clones, 70% to 90% appearing once. The Seattle site enrolled patients during active infection and followed them longitudinally.

The material sequenced was peripheral blood. V is TRBV4-2 and J is TRBJ2-5; 12 bases line up with TRBD1. The sequence derives from a man aged 55 to 69 with COVID-19, enrolled during active disease. The CDR3 DNA reads as TGTGCCAGCAGCCAAGATGGGGGACAGGGGGCGCATAGGGGGAAGACCCAGTACTTC. Its translation: CASSQDGGQGAHRGKTQYF.